This T cell receptor beta chain was recovered during a study of blood T cell repertoires in COVID-19. With 1 base clipped from V and 2 bases from J, the junction kept 5 bases outside the gene matches. The CDR3 runs to 16 residues. Per the germline V gene, CDR1 is MNHNS and CDR2 is SASEGT. Using immunoSEQ multiplex PCR, the repertoire was profiled, and TCRdb retains in-frame clones only, with some absent. Found here are about 180,000 clones, 81% of them singletons; the top ten hold 12%. The J gene is TRBJ1-3, the V gene TRBV6-1; 7 nucleotides match TRBD1. The TCR was taken from a woman over 75 with COVID-19, enrolled during active disease. Sequenced sample: peripheral blood. The CDR3 is CASSEDPQGAGNTIYF. Written as DNA, the CDR3 is TGTGCCAGCAGTGAAGATCCTCAGGGGGCTGGAAACACCATATATTTT.